Here is one TCR beta chain with its context. Its antigen is unknown. PCR involved 60 Vbeta and 13 Jbeta primers. Using immunoSEQ multiplex PCR, the repertoire was profiled, and TCRdb retains in-frame clones only, with some absent. This sample yields about 180,000 clones, of which around 80% are seen a single time; more than 5.5% belongs to the top ten. The record originates from a study of cytomegalovirus exposure and HLA in healthy donors. Study background: An earlier analysis found fewer than 140 million unique TCR beta sequences from about 190 million T cells. Overall study findings and caveats: The study had only CMV serostatus as immune exposure information. The authors listed around 150 TCR beta chains as cytomegalovirus-associated.

Trimming shortened V by 0 bases and J by 6 bases, and 15 bases separated the two germline ends. This CDR3 has 16 residues. From germline, CDR1 is SGDLS and CDR2 YYNGEE. Sequencing input: PBMCs. This TCR was sampled from a man aged 35-49 years in good health and CMV-seronegative. This chain links TRBV9 with TRBJ1-4; possibly TRBD1 for D (6 bases). The CDR3: CASSVAVTGTDEKLFF. The CDR3 DNA follows: TGTGCCAGCAGCGTAGCCGTAACAGGGACGGATGAAAAACTGTTTTTT.